The 20 T cell receptor beta chains listed next were all sequenced from one sample in a study of radiotherapy plus CTLA-4 blockade in lung cancer. Sequencing was performed with immunoSEQ multiplex PCR; in TCRdb, only in-frame clones are kept and a portion is missing. The sample comprises 70,000 to 100,000 clones, around 85% of which are singletons, and around 2% rests with the top ten. Sequenced material: peripheral blood, taken from a patient treated with radiotherapy plus ipilimumab. The receptors shown here come from a human donor with non-small cell lung cancer who had a partial response to radiotherapy plus ipilimumab.

The chain employs TRBV4-3 and TRBJ1-6, with D possibly matching TRBD1 (5 bases). Germline CDR1 is LGHNA and CDR2 is YSLEER. The CDR3 runs 16 residues. The V and J ends lost 0 bases and 5 bases respectively, with 11 bases between them. The CDR3 bases are TGCGCCAGCAGCCAAGAGTCCGGACACGATAATTCACCCCTCCACTTT. Amino acid sequence: CASSQESGHDNSPLHF.

This chain connects TRBV6-1 to TRBJ2-2; 10 nucleotides match TRBD1. Looked up from germline, CDR1 is MNHNS and CDR2 is SASEGT. The V and J ends lost 8 bases and 5 bases, in that order; junction bases with no gene match: 5. There are 14 residues in the CDR3. In nucleotides, the CDR3 is TGTGCCAGCCGGGGACAGGGGAGGACCGGGGAGCTGTTTTTT. Protein product: CASRGQGRTGELFF.

The chain combines TRBV15 with TRBJ1-2; D might be TRBD1 (5 bases). V dropped 0 bases and J dropped 4 bases, with 15 bases sitting between them. From germline, CDR1 is LNHNV and CDR2 YYDKDF (reference sequence). The CDR3 has 16 amino acids. The CDR3 DNA reads as TGTGCCACCAGCAGAGATCGTCTCACAGGCTTCTATGGCTACACCTTC. As protein: CATSRDRLTGFYGYTF.

This clone was observed once. V gene TRBV6-5 combines with J gene TRBJ1-1; TRBD1 agrees at 8 bases. The J segment lost 0 bases and the V segment lost 8 bases, leaving 5 bases of the junction unmatched. CDR1 and CDR2 from the germline V gene are MNHEY and SVGAGI. This CDR3 spans 14 amino acids. The CDR3 loop is CASQSTGVNTEAFF. In nucleotides, the CDR3 is TGTGCCAGCCAATCGACAGGGGTGAACACTGAAGCTTTCTTT.

There are a few counts of this clone. The chain recombines TRBV10-3 with TRBJ1-1; 8 bases are shared with TRBD1. CDR1 is ENHRY, CDR2 SYGVKD, per germline. The length of the CDR3 is 14 residues. The ends lost 7 bases at V and 0 bases at J; junction bases unmatched: 4. The chain's CDR3 is CAIKDREMNTEAFF. The CDR3 DNA is TGTGCCATCAAGGACAGGGAGATGAACACTGAAGCTTTCTTT.

This chain links TRBV2 with TRBJ1-2; the match to TRBD1 covers 7 bases. This CDR3 region has 16 residues. Germline trimming cut 6 bases from V and 4 bases from J; bases unmatched to any gene: 14. Germline V gives CDR1 SNHLY, CDR2 FYNNEI. In DNA form, the CDR3 reads TGTGCCAGCAGCAACCGCGCCCCGGGACAGCTCTATGGCTACACCTTC. This sequence encodes CASSNRAPGQLYGYTF.

This chain connects TRBV6-6 to TRBJ1-3; D remains ambiguous. The CDR3 is made up of 15 amino acids. V dropped 2 bases and J dropped 0 bases, with 8 bases sitting between them. CDR1 is MNHNY and CDR2 is SVGAGI in the germline V gene (reference sequence). The CDR3 protein is CASSYRRSSGNTIYF. Here the CDR3 DNA reads TGTGCCAGCAGTTACCGGAGGTCCTCTGGAAACACCATATATTTT.

The chain combines TRBV6-1 with TRBJ2-1, with D unresolved. CDR1 MNHNS and CDR2 SASEGT come from the germline V gene. Between the trimmed V and J ends, which lost 4 bases and 2 bases, there was a span of 9 bases. This CDR3 is 14 amino acids long. The CDR3 loop reads CASSGRQAYNEQFF. The CDR3 DNA follows: TGTGCCAGCAGTGGTCGGCAGGCCTACAATGAGCAGTTCTTC.

CDR3 coding DNA: TGTGCCATCACCGGACTAGCGGGAGGCTACGAGCAGTACTTC. Translating it yields CAITGLAGGYEQYF. The V gene is TRBV10-3, the J gene TRBJ2-7; TRBD2 matches at 14 bases. CDR1 and CDR2 (germline): ENHRY, SYGVKD. This CDR3 region has 14 residues. Trimming cost V 7 bases and J 3 bases; bases outside gene matches: 2.

The CDR3 here is CASSLEPNYGYTF. The DNA of the CDR3 is TGCGCCAGCAGCTTGGAGCCCAACTATGGCTACACCTTC. The J gene is TRBJ1-2, the V gene TRBV5-1; D not resolved. CDR1 SGHRS and CDR2 YFSETQ come from the germline V gene. V was clipped by 0 bases and J by 2 bases, with 5 bases between them. The CDR3 is 13 amino acids. The complete variable domain, with remaining parts taken from reference TRBV5-1 and TRBJ1-2, reads KAGVTQTPRYLIKTRGQQVTLSCSPISGHRSVSWYQQTPGQGLQFLFEYFSETQRNKGNFPGRFSGRQFSNSRSEMNVSTLELGDSALYLCASSLEPNYGYTFGSGTRLTVV.

The genes are TRBV6-1 and TRBJ2-7; TRBD2 might be the D (6 bases). The CDR3 loop spans 14 amino acids. Trimming removed 8 bases at V and 3 bases at J, with 17 bases between. The germline gives CDR1 MNHNS, CDR2 SASEGT. The CDR3 nucleotides read TGTGCCAGCGGAGGGCAGGGTCGGGGCTACGAGCAGTACTTC. Amino acids: CASGGQGRGYEQYF.

V and J are TRBV19 and TRBJ2-5; 8 bases fit TRBD1. V dropped 7 bases and J dropped 5; count of bases not matched to a gene: 6. The CDR3 has 13 amino acids. Germline CDR1 is LNHDA and CDR2 is SQIVND (reference sequence). The CDR3 sequence: CASTQGAWETQYF. The CDR3 region has the DNA TGTGCCAGTACCCAGGGGGCCTGGGAGACCCAGTACTTC. Using reference TRBV19 and TRBJ2-5 for the parts outside the CDR3, the full variable domain is DGGITQSPKYLFRKEGQNVTLSCEQNLNHDAMYWYRQDPGQGLRLIYYSQIVNDFQKGDIAEGYSVSREKKESFPLTVTSAQKNPTAFYLCASTQGAWETQYFGPGTRLLVL.

The V call is TRBV5-1, the J call TRBJ2-7; 7 bases align to TRBD1. With V trimmed by 9 bases and J by 4 bases, 10 bases remained unmatched. The CDR3 consists of 13 residues. Germline lookup yields CDR1 SGHRS and CDR2 YFSETQ. CDR3 residues: CATRQGVRYEQYF. The CDR3, as DNA: TGCGCCACCCGACAGGGAGTAAGGTACGAGCAGTACTTC. Filled out from reference TRBV5-1 and TRBJ2-7, the complete variable domain reads KAGVTQTPRYLIKTRGQQVTLSCSPISGHRSVSWYQQTPGQGLQFLFEYFSETQRNKGNFPGRFSGRQFSNSRSEMNVSTLELGDSALYLCATRQGVRYEQYFGPGTRLTVT.

The rearrangement joins TRBV18 to TRBJ2-7; 9 bases align to TRBD1. The CDR3 sequence is 14 residues long. The V gene end was trimmed by 5 bases and the J gene end by 2 bases; junction bases not matched to a gene: 4. The germline CDR1 and CDR2 sequences are KGHSH and LQKENI. In DNA, the CDR3 is TGTGCCAGCTCAGCGGGACAGGGTACCTACGAGCAGTACTTC. Translating it yields CASSAGQGTYEQYF.

This chain links TRBV30 with TRBJ1-2; D is possibly TRBD1 (5 bases). Trimming stripped 0 bases from V and 8 bases from J, with 13 bases between. The CDR3 spans 13 residues. Germline V gene data show CDR1 as GTSNPN and CDR2 as SVGIG (reference sequence). This chain's CDR3 is CAWSVGSQGGYTF. The DNA for the CDR3 is TGTGCCTGGAGTGTCGGGAGTCAGGGAGGCTACACCTTC. Variable domain in full (rest from reference TRBV30 and TRBJ1-2): SQTIHQWPATLVQPVGSPLSLECTVEGTSNPNLYWYRQAAGRGLQLLFYSVGIGQISSEVPQNLSASRPQDRQFILSSKKLLLSDSGFYLCAWSVGSQGGYTFGSGTRLTVV.

This clone has a single count. The rearrangement joins TRBV28 to TRBJ2-2; TRBD1 matches at 9 bases. This CDR3 is 16 amino acids long. The V and J ends lost 1 base and 7 bases, in that order; junction bases with no gene match: 7. The germline CDR1 and CDR2 sequences are MDHEN and SYDVKM. CDR3 amino acids: CASSLSRDRVVGELFF. CDR3 DNA sequence: TGTGCCAGCAGTTTATCCCGGGACAGGGTTGTCGGGGAGCTGTTTTTT.

This sequence joins TRBV28 and TRBJ2-1, with D possibly matching TRBD2 (6 bases). Trimming removed 4 bases at V and 10 bases at J, with 17 bases between. The CDR3 totals 14 residues. Germline-derived CDR1 and CDR2 are MDHEN and SYDVKM. The CDR3 loop reads CASSSIVREEEQFF. CDR3 in DNA: TGTGCCAGCAGTTCTATCGTCAGGGAGGAGGAGCAGTTCTTC.

V gene TRBV5-6 combines with J gene TRBJ2-7, with no clear D. Germline CDR1 reads SGHDT; CDR2 reads YYEEEE. Trimming took off 4 bases at V and 3 bases at J, with 14 bases between the two ends. The CDR3 spans 14 residues. The CDR3 spells CASSLWSTDYEQYF. CDR3 coding DNA: TGTGCCAGCAGCCTCTGGTCAACAGACTACGAGCAGTACTTC.

The V gene is TRBV29-1, the J gene TRBJ2-6; 9 nucleotides match TRBD1. Per germline, CDR1 SQVTM and CDR2 ANQGSEA. The CDR3 is made up of 17 amino acids. The junction had 10 bases not matched to a gene; V was cut back by 6 bases and J by 1 base. In DNA, the CDR3 is TGCAGCGTCACCGGGACAGGGACTATTTCTGGGGCCAACGTCCTGACTTTC. Its translation: CSVTGTGTISGANVLTF.

The J gene is TRBJ2-7, the V gene TRBV19; TRBD1 might be the D (6 bases). Germline lookup yields CDR1 LNHDA and CDR2 SQIVND (reference sequence). This CDR3 comprises 15 residues. Trimming took 4 bases from V and 4 from J, leaving 17 bases between them. The CDR3 DNA is TGTGCCAGTAGTACGGCCCTAGGGGGTCAATACGAGCAGTACTTC. Its translation is CASSTALGGQYEQYF.